This T cell receptor beta chain was sequenced during a study of multiple sclerosis patients with progressive multifocal leukoencephalopathy. The assay was run at survey level. Libraries were prepared by immunoSEQ multiplex PCR; TCRdb keeps only in-frame clonotypes and omits some of them. Altogether under 40,000 clones are present, more than 85% being singletons, with the ten largest covering 1.9%. Time point noted: before natalizumab initiation. Before the first natalizumab infusion, T0 blood samples were taken. V lost 5 bases, J lost 8 bases, and 7 bases lay in between. Germline loops: CDR1 SGHNT, CDR2 YENEEA. CDR3 length equals 11 residues.

Sequenced input: PBMCs. V usage is TRBV11-3 and J usage is TRBJ2-1; D not certain. The origin of this receptor is a man aged 25-45 years with multiple sclerosis. The chain's CDR3 is CASSTSHEQFF. The CDR3, as DNA: TGTGCCAGCAGCACAAGTCATGAGCAGTTCTTC. Variable domain in full (rest from reference TRBV11-3 and TRBJ2-1): EAGVVQSPRYKIIEKKQPVAFWCNPISGHNTLYWYLQNLGQGPELLIRYENEEAVDDSQLPKDRFSAERLKGVDSTLKIQPAELGDSAVYLCASSTSHEQFFGPGTRLTVL.